Following are 16 T cell receptor beta chains from one sample sequenced in a study of response to subunit inactivated influenza vaccine. Via MiXCR, TCRdb re-called the RT-PCR reads, giving one row per CDR3 protein. The sample has approximately 500,000 distinct CDR3 sequences, 14% seen once. The source was PBMCs from blood, collected 11 to 12 days after vaccination. Every receptor here comes from a man over 45 who received an inactivated influenza vaccine.

This chain joins TRBV20-1 and TRBJ1-1; TRBD1 might be the D (5 bases). In germline, CDR1 is DFQATT, CDR2 SNEGSKA (reference sequence). The CDR3 has 14 amino acids. V lost 1 base, J lost 3 bases, and 12 bases lay in between. Here the CDR3 DNA reads TGCAGTGCTAGAGTGGGAGGGGCGGACACTGAAGCTTTCTTT. It translates to CSARVGGADTEAFF.

This chain joins TRBV7-2 and TRBJ2-7; perhaps D is TRBD1 or TRBD2 (5 bases each). This CDR3 region has 14 residues. V was cut by 5 bases and J by 7 bases, with 18 bases left in between. The V gene's germline CDR1 is SGHTA and CDR2 FQGNSA. CDR3 sequence reads: CASSHGTHLREQYF. The CDR3 bases are TGTGCCAGCAGCCATGGGACCCACCTCAGGGAGCAGTACTTC.

The chain couples TRBV6-1 to TRBJ2-5, with D tentatively TRBD2 (5 bases). Germline V gene sequence: CDR1 MNHNS, CDR2 SASEGT. Trimming took 8 bases from V and 1 from J, leaving 14 bases between them. The CDR3 covers 14 residues. Here the CDR3 reads CASDRVDSQETQYF. CDR3 DNA sequence: TGTGCCAGCGACCGGGTGGACTCCCAAGAGACCCAGTACTTC.

This clonotype was observed many times. The rearrangement links TRBV5-1 to TRBJ2-3; perhaps TRBD2 as D (5 bases). Trimming cost V 1 base and J 2 bases, with 11 bases left between them. Germline CDR1 reads SGHRS; CDR2 reads YFSETQ. The CDR3 has 15 residues. CDR3 amino acids: CASSLIGSDTDTQYF. The CDR3 DNA reads as TGCGCCAGCAGCTTGATAGGGAGCGACACAGATACGCAGTATTTT.

CDR3 protein: CASSFFPSRSQGRANTGELFF. The CDR3 bases are TGTGCCAGCAGTTTTTTTCCGTCCCGCAGCCAGGGTCGGGCGAACACCGGGGAGCTGTTTTTT. The chain carries TRBV28 and TRBJ2-2; TRBD1 might be the D (5 bases). V lost 3 bases to trimming and J lost 0 bases, with 26 bases between them. The CDR3 contains 21 residues. The germline gives CDR1 MDHEN, CDR2 SYDVKM.

This clonotype was seen many times. The CDR3: CASSPGRSEQYF. CDR3 DNA: TGTGCCAGCAGCCCGGGGAGGAGCGAGCAGTACTTC. The rearrangement uses TRBV5-5 and TRBJ2-7; possibly TRBD2 for D (6 bases). The germline gives CDR1 SGHKS, CDR2 YYEKEE (reference sequence). V was cut by 4 bases and J by 6 bases, with 11 bases left in between. The CDR3 sequence is 12 residues long.

This chain joins TRBV29-1 and TRBJ2-3, with a possible D match to TRBD2 (7 bases). CDR1 SQVTM and CDR2 ANQGSEA come from the germline V gene. The CDR3 totals 13 residues. V lost 4 bases and J 1 base, leaving 9 bases between the germline ends. DNA for the CDR3: TGCAGCGTTGCGCGGGGGCGCACAGATACGCAGTATTTT. Its translation: CSVARGRTDTQYF.

This clonotype was seen at least ten times. For the CDR3, the DNA is TGTGCCACCAGGGACGGTGACACCGGGGAGCTGTTTTTT. This encodes CATRDGDTGELFF. The rearrangement joins TRBV24-1 to TRBJ2-2; D remains unclear. This CDR3 has 13 residues. The V gene lost 7 bases and the J gene lost 3 bases, with 8 bases spanning the gap. Looked up from germline, CDR1 is KGHDR and CDR2 is SFDVKD.

This sequence joins TRBV10-3 and TRBJ2-7; 13 bases match TRBD2. The germline CDR1 and CDR2 sequences are ENHRY and SYGVKD. V lost 3 bases and J lost 0; bases outside the gene matches: 2. There are 16 residues in the CDR3. CDR3 in amino acids: CAISELAGGLSYEQYF. DNA of the CDR3: TGTGCCATCAGTGAACTAGCGGGAGGGCTCTCCTACGAGCAGTACTTC.

This clonotype was seen a handful of times. The chain links TRBV20-1 to TRBJ2-7; 10 bases agree with TRBD2. Germline V gene sequence: CDR1 DFQATT, CDR2 SNEGSKA (reference sequence). This CDR3 comprises 13 residues. The V segment lost 5 bases and the J segment 5 bases; nucleotides outside the gene matches: 6. CDR3 in amino acids: CSAWLAGVHEQYF. In DNA form, the CDR3 reads TGCAGTGCTTGGCTAGCGGGAGTCCACGAGCAGTACTTC.

The rearrangement joins TRBV7-9 to TRBJ2-3; 9 nucleotides match TRBD2. In germline, CDR1 is SEHNR, CDR2 FQNEAQ (reference sequence). This CDR3 is built from 17 residues. V was pared by 0 bases and J by 2 bases, with 6 bases of the junction left unmatched. The CDR3 region is CASSLASGGGDTDTQYF. The CDR3 DNA reads as TGTGCCAGCAGCTTAGCGAGTGGCGGGGGGGACACAGATACGCAGTATTTT.

The chain links TRBV4-3 to TRBJ2-7; 11 positions agree with TRBD2. Per the germline V gene, CDR1 is LGHNA and CDR2 is YSLEER. V was pared by 0 bases and J by 7 bases, with 5 bases of the junction left unmatched. This CDR3 contains 15 residues. The CDR3 spells CASSQEVAGGVEQYF. The CDR3 DNA is TGCGCCAGCAGCCAAGAGGTAGCGGGAGGGGTGGAGCAGTACTTC.

The rearrangement uses TRBV4-1 and TRBJ2-1, with 8 bases matching TRBD1. The CDR3 runs to 14 residues. The V and J ends lost 2 bases and 6 bases, in that order; junction bases with no gene match: 3. Germline loops: CDR1 MGHRA, CDR2 YSYEKL. The chain's CDR3 is CASSQIGQGNEQFF. In nucleotides, the CDR3 is TGCGCCAGCAGCCAAATAGGACAGGGCAATGAGCAGTTCTTC.

This clonotype showed up just a few times. The V call is TRBV20-1, the J call TRBJ2-3, with D possibly TRBD1 on 6 matching bases. V dropped 4 bases and J dropped 1 base, with 12 bases sitting between them. Germline lookup yields CDR1 DFQATT and CDR2 SNEGSKA (reference sequence). The length of the CDR3 is 14 residues. The CDR3 protein is CSANYRVGTDTQYF. The CDR3 DNA sequence: TGCAGTGCTAATTACAGGGTGGGCACAGATACGCAGTATTTT.

The V call is TRBV6-2 or TRBV6-3, the J call TRBJ1-1; 8 nucleotides match TRBD1. The CDR3 totals 13 residues. V dropped 10 bases and J dropped 8; count of bases not matched to a gene: 12. CDR1 and CDR2 (germline): MNHEY, SVGEGT. The CDR3 sequence is CAINTAGGGEAFF. CDR3 DNA sequence: TGTGCCATCAACACGGCAGGGGGCGGGGAAGCTTTCTTT.

This clonotype came up a few times. The V call is TRBV7-2, the J call TRBJ2-5; 9 bases align to TRBD1. This CDR3 contains 17 residues. Germline CDR1 reads SGHTA; CDR2 reads FQGNSA. V trimming: 4 bases; J trimming: 5 bases; junction bases outside the gene matches: 14. CDR3 in DNA: TGTGCCAGCAGCTCTCAAATTCCCCGGGACAGGGCTGAGACCCAGTACTTC. Residues: CASSSQIPRDRAETQYF.